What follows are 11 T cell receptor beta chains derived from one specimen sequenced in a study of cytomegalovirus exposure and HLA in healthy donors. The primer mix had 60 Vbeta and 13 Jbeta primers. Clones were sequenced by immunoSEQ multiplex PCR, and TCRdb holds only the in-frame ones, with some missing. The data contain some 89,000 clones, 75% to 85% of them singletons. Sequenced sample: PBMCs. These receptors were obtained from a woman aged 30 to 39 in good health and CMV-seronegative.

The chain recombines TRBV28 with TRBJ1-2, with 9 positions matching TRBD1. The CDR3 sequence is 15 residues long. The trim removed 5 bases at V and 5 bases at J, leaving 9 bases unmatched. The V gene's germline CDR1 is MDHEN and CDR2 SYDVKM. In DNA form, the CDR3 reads TGTGCCAGCAGTCGGAACAGGGGGCGCGTTTATGGCTACACCTTC. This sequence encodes CASSRNRGRVYGYTF.

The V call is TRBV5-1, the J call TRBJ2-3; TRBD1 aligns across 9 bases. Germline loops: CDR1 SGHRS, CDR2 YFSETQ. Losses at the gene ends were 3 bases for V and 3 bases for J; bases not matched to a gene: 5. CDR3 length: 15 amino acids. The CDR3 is CASSSRDRVTDTQYF. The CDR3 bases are TGCGCCAGCAGCTCTCGGGACAGGGTGACAGATACGCAGTATTTT.

The CDR3 DNA reads as TGTGCCAGCAGCTTGGCCCGGAACACCGGGGAGCTGTTTTTT. Encoded protein: CASSLARNTGELFF. V is TRBV5-5 and J is TRBJ2-2; D not resolved. This CDR3 is built from 14 residues. Between the trimmed V and J ends, which lost 0 bases and 1 base, there was a span of 4 bases. CDR1 and CDR2 (germline): SGHKS, YYEKEE (reference sequence).

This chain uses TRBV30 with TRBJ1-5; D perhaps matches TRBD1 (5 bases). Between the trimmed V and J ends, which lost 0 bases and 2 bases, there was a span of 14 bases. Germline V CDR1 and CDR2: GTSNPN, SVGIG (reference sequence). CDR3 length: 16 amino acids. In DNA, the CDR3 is TGTGCCTGGAGTGTACAGTTCGGACAAGGCAATCAGCCCCAGCATTTT. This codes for CAWSVQFGQGNQPQHF.

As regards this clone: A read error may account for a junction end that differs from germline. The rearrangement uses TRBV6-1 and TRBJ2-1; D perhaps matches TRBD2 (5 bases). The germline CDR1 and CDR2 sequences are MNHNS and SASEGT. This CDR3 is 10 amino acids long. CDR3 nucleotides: TGTGCCAGCGGTGACTACCAGCAGTTCTTC. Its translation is CASGDYQQFF.

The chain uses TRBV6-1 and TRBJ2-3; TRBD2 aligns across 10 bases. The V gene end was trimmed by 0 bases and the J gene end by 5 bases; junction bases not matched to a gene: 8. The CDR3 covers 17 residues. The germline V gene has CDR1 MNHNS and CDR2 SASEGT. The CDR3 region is CASSEALLAGEGDTQYF. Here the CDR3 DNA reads TGTGCCAGCAGTGAAGCGCTTCTAGCGGGAGAGGGAGATACGCAGTATTTT.

The CDR3 loop is CASSLGASGRTDTQYF. CDR3 DNA: TGTGCCAGCAGCTTGGGGGCTAGCGGGCGCACAGATACGCAGTATTTT. The chain employs TRBV5-5 and TRBJ2-3; 8 nucleotides agree with TRBD2. The CDR3 totals 16 residues. V lost 0 bases and J lost 1; bases outside the gene matches: 4. CDR1 and CDR2 from the germline V gene are SGHKS and YYEKEE (reference sequence).

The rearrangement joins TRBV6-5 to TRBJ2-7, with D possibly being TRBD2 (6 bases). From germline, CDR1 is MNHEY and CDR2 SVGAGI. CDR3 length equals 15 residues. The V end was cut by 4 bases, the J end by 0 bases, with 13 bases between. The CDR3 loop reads CASSSRGGSSYEQYF. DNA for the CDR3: TGTGCCAGCAGTTCCCGGGGAGGTAGCTCCTACGAGCAGTACTTC.

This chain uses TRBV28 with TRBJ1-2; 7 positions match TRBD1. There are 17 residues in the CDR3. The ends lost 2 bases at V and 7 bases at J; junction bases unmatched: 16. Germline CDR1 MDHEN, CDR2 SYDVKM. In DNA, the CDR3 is TGTGCCAGCAGTTTAATTAAGGGGGCGAAGGGGTTTTTTGGCTACACCTTC. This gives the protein CASSLIKGAKGFFGYTF.

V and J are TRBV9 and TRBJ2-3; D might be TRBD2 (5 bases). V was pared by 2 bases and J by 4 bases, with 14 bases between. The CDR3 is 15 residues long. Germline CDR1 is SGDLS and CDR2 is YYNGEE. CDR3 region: CASSVSGITADTQYF. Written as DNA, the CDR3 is TGTGCCAGCAGCGTCAGCGGAATTACGGCAGATACGCAGTATTTT.

The CDR3 region is CASSLWGRGAGYTF. The CDR3 DNA reads as TGCGCCAGCAGCTTGTGGGGAAGGGGTGCAGGCTACACCTTC. The chain has TRBV5-1 and TRBJ1-2; a possible D gene is TRBD1 (5 bases). The CDR3 is 14 residues long. V was clipped by 1 base and J by 8 bases, with 15 bases between them. Germline V lookup: CDR1 SGHRS, CDR2 YFSETQ.